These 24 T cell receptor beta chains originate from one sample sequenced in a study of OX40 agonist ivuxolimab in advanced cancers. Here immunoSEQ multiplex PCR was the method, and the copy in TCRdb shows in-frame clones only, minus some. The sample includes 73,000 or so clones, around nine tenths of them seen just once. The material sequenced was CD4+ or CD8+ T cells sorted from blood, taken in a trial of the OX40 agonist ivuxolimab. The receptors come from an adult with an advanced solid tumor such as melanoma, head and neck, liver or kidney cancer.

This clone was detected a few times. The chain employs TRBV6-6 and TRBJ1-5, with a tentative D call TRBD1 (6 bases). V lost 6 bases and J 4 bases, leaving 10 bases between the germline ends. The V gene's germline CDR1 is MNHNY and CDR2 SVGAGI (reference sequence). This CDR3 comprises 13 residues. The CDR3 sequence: CASSFGQNQPQHF. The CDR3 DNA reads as TGTGCCAGCAGCTTCGGACAGAATCAGCCCCAGCATTTT.

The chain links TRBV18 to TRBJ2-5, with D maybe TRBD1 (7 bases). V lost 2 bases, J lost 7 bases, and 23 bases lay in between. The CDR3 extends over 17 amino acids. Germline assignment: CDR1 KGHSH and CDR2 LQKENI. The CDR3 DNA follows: TGTGCCAGCTCACCAAGCATATATCAGCCGCAGGGGGGGACCCAGTACTTC. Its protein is CASSPSIYQPQGGTQYF. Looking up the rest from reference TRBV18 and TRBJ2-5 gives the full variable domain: NAGVMQNPRHLVRRRGQEARLRCSPMKGHSHVYWYRQLPEEGLKFMVYLQKENIIDESGMPKERFSAEFPKEGPSILRIQQVVRGDSAAYFCASSPSIYQPQGGTQYFGPGTRLLVL.

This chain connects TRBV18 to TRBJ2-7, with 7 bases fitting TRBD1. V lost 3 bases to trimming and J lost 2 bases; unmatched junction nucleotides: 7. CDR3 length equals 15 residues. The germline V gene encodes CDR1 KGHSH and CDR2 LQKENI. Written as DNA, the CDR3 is TGTGCCAGCTCACCGTCCAGGGGGAATACCTACGAGCAGTACTTC. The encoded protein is CASSPSRGNTYEQYF.

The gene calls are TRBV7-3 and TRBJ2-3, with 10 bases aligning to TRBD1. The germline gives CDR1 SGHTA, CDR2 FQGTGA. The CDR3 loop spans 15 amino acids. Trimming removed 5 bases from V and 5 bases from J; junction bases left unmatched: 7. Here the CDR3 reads CASSPPGQGQDTQYF. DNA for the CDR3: TGTGCCAGCAGCCCCCCGGGACAGGGGCAAGATACGCAGTATTTT. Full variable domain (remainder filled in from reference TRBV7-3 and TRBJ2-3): GAGVSQTPSNKVTEKGKYVELRCDPISGHTALYWYRQSLGQGPEFLIYFQGTGAADDSGLPNDRFFAVRPEGSVSTLKIQRTERGDSAVYLCASSPPGQGQDTQYFGPGTRLTVL.

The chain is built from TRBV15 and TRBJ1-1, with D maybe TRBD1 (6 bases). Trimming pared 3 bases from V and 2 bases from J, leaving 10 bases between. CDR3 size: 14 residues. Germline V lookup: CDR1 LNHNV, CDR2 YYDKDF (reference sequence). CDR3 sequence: CATSRWGQNTEAFF. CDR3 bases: TGTGCCACCAGCAGGTGGGGACAAAACACTGAAGCTTTCTTT.

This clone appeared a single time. The CDR3 bases are TGTGCCAGCAGAGACAGGGCCCAAATGAACACTGAAGCTTTCTTT. Protein sequence: CASRDRAQMNTEAFF. The rearrangement joins TRBV6-5 to TRBJ1-1; 7 positions agree with TRBD1. Germline values: CDR1 MNHEY, CDR2 SVGAGI. V dropped 6 bases and J dropped 0; count of bases not matched to a gene: 7. The CDR3 contains 15 residues.

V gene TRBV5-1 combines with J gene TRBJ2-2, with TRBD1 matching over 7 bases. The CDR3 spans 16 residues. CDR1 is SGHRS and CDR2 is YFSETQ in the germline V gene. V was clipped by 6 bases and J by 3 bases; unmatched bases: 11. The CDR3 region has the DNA TGCGCCAGCACGGAGTTAAGGGGGCGCGACACCGGGGAGCTGTTTTTT. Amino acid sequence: CASTELRGRDTGELFF.

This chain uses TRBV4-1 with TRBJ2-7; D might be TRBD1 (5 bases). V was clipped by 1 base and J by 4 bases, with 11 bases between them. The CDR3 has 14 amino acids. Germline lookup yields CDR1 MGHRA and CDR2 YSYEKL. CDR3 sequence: CASSQVFQGYEQYF. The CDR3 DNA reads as TGCGCCAGCAGCCAAGTATTTCAGGGATACGAGCAGTACTTC.

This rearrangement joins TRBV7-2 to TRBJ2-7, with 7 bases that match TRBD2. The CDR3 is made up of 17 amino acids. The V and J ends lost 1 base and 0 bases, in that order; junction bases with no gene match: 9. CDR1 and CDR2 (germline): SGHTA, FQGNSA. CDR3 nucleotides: TGTGCCAGCAGCTTAGTGAGTGGCGGGGGTGTCTCCTACGAGCAGTACTTC. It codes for CASSLVSGGGVSYEQYF. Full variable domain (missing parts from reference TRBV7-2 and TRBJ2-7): GAGVSQSPSNKVTEKGKDVELRCDPISGHTALYWYRQSLGQGLEFLIYFQGNSAPDKSGLPSDRFSAERTGGSVSTLTIQRTQQEDSAVYLCASSLVSGGGVSYEQYFGPGTRLTVT.

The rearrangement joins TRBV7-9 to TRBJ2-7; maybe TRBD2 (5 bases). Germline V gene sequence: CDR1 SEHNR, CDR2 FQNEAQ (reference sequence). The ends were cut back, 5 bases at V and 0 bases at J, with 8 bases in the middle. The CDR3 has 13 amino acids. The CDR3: CASSHTSSYEQYF. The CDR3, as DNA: TGTGCCAGCAGCCATACTAGCTCCTACGAGCAGTACTTC.

The CDR3 loop reads CASSLWGYGYEQYF. The CDR3 bases are TGCGCCAGCAGCTTGTGGGGTTACGGGTACGAGCAGTACTTC. The V call is TRBV5-1, the J call TRBJ2-5; D ambiguous. The DNA end is a closer match to TRBJ2-7, so the J assignment may be wrong. Germline CDR1 is SGHRS and CDR2 is YFSETQ. The CDR3 has 14 residues.

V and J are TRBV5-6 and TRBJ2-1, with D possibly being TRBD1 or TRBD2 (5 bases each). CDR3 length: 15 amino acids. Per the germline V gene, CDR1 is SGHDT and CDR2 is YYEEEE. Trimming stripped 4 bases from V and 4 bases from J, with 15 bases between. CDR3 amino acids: CASSRSGTTYNEQFF. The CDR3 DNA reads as TGTGCCAGCAGCAGATCCGGGACGACGTACAATGAGCAGTTCTTC.

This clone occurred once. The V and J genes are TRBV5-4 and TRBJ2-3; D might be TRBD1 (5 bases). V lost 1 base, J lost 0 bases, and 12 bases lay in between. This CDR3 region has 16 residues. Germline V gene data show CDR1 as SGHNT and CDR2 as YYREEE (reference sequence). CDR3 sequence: CASSLLVDTSTDTQYF. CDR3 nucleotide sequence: TGTGCCAGCAGCTTGCTCGTGGACACTAGCACAGATACGCAGTATTTT.

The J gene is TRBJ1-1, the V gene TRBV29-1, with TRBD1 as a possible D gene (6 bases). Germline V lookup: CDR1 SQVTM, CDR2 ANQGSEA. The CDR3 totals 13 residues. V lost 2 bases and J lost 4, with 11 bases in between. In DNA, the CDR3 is TGCAGCGTTGAACGGACAGCCGGCACTGAAGCTTTCTTT. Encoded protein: CSVERTAGTEAFF.

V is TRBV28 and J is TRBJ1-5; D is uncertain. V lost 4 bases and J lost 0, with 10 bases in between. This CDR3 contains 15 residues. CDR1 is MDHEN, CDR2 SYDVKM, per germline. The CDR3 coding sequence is TGTGCCAGCAGTTCCGACACGATTAGCAATCAGCCCCAGCATTTT. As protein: CASSSDTISNQPQHF.

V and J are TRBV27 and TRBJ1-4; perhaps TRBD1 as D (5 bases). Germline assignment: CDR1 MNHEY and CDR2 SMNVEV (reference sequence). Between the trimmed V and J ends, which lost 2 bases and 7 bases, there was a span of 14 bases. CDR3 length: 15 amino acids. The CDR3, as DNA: TGTGCCAGCAGTTTAAACGGGATGGGGGGTGAAAAACTGTTTTTT. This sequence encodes CASSLNGMGGEKLFF.

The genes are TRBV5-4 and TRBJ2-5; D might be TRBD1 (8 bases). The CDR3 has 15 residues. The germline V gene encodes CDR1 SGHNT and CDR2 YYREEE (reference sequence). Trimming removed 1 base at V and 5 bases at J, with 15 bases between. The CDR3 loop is CASSLQQGGTETQYF. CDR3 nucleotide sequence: TGTGCCAGCAGCTTGCAACAGGGGGGGACCGAGACCCAGTACTTC.

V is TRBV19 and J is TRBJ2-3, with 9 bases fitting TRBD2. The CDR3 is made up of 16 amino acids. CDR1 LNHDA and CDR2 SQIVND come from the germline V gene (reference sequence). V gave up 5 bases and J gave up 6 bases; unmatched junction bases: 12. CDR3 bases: TGTGCCAGTAGTCTTCGGACTAGCGCCCGGGGGGATACGCAGTATTTT. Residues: CASSLRTSARGDTQYF.

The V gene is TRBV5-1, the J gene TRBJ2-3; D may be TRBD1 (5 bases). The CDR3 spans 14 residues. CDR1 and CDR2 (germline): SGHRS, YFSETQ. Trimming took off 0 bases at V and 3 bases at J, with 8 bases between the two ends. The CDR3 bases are TGCGCCAGCAGCTTGGGACAGAGGACAGATACGCAGTATTTT. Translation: CASSLGQRTDTQYF.

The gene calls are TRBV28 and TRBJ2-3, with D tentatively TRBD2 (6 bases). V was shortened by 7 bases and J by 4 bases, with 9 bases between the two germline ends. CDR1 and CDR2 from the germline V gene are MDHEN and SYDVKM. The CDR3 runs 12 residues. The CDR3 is CASTGVADTQYF. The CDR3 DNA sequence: TGTGCCAGCACGGGGGTGGCAGATACGCAGTATTTT.

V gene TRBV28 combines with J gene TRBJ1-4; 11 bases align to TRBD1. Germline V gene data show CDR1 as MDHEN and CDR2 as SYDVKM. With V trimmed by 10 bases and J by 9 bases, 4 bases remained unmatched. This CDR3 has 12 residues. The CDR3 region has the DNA TGTGCCACCCTGGACAGGGGGCAAAAACTGTTTTTT. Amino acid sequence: CATLDRGQKLFF.

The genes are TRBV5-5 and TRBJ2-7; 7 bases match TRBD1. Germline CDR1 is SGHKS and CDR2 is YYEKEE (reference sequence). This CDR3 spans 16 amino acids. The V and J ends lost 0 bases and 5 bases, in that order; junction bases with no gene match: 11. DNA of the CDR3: TGTGCCAGCAGCTTGGCGAACAGGGGAGCTTACGACGAGCAGTACTTC. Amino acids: CASSLANRGAYDEQYF.

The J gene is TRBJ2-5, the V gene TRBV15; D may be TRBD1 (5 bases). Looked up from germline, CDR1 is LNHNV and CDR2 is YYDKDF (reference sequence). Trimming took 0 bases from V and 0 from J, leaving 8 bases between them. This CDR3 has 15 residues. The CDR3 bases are TGTGCCACCAGCAGAGATCAGGGAAACCAAGAGACCCAGTACTTC. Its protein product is CATSRDQGNQETQYF.

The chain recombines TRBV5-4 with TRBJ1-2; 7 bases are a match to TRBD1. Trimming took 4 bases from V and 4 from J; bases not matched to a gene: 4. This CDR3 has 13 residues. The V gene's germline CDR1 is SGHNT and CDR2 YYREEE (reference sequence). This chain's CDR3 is CASSATGVYGYTF. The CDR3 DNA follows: TGTGCCAGCAGCGCTACAGGGGTCTATGGCTACACCTTC.